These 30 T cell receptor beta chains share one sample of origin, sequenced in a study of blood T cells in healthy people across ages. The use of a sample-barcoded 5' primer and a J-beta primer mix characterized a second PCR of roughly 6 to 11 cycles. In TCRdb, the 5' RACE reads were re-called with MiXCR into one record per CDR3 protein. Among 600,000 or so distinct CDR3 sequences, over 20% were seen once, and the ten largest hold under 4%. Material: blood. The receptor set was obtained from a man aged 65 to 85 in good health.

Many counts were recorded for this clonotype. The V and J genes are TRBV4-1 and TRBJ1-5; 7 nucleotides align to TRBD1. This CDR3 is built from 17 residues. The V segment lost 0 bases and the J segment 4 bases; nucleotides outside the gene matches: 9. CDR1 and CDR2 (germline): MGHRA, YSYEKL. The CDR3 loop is CASSQDPRTGRNQPQHF. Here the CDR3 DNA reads TGCGCCAGCAGCCAAGATCCCCGGACAGGACGAAATCAGCCCCAGCATTTT.

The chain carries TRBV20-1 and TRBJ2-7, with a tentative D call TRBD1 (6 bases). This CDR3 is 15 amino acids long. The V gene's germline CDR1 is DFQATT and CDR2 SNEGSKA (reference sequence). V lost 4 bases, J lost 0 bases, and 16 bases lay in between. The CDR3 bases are TGCAGTGCTAAAAAGCCAGGGGCTGCCTCCTACGAGCAGTACTTC. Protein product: CSAKKPGAASYEQYF.

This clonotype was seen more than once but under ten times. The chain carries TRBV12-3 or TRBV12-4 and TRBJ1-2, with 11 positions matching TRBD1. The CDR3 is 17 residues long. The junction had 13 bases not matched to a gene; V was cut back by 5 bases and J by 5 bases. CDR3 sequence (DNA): TGTGCCAGCAGTCCTCACGGGACAGGGGGTTGGGGATATGGCTACACCTTC. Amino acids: CASSPHGTGGWGYGYTF.

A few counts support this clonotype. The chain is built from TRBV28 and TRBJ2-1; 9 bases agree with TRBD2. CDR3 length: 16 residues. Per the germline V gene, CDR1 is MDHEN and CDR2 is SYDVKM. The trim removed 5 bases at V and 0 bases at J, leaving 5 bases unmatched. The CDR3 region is CASSLSGRSSYNEQFF. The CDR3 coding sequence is TGTGCCAGCAGTCTTAGCGGGAGAAGCTCCTACAATGAGCAGTTCTTC.

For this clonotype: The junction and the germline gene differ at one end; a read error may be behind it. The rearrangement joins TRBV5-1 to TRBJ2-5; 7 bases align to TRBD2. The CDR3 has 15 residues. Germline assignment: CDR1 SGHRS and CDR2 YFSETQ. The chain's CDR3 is CASSGRDYLQGTQYF. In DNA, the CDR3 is TGCGCCAGCAGCGGACGGGACTACCTACAAGGGACCCAGTACTTC.

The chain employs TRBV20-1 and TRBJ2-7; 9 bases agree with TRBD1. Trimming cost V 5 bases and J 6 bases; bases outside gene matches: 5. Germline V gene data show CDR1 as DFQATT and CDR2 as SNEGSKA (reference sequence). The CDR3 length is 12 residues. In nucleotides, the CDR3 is TGCAGTGCTCGGGGACAGGGTGGCGAGCAGTACTTC. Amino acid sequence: CSARGQGGEQYF.

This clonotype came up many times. CDR3 protein: CASSPGTSGTSQYF. CDR3 nucleotides: TGTGCCAGCAGCCCTGGGACTAGCGGGACCTCTCAGTACTTC. The rearrangement uses TRBV7-2 and TRBJ2-4; 13 bases fit TRBD2. V was clipped by 5 bases and J by 12 bases; unmatched bases: 7. Germline V lookup: CDR1 SGHTA, CDR2 FQGNSA. The CDR3 loop spans 14 amino acids. Full variable domain (rest looked up from reference TRBV7-2 and TRBJ2-4): GAGVSQSPSNKVTEKGKDVELRCDPISGHTALYWYRQSLGQGLEFLIYFQGNSAPDKSGLPSDRFSAERTGGSVSTLTIQRTQQEDSAVYLCASSPGTSGTSQYFGAGTRLSVL.

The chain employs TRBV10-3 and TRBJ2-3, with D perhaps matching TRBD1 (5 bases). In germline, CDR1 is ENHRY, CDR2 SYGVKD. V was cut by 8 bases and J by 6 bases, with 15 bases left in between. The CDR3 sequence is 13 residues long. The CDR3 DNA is TGTGCCATCGGGCGACAGCGTGAGGATACGCAGTATTTT. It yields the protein CAIGRQREDTQYF.

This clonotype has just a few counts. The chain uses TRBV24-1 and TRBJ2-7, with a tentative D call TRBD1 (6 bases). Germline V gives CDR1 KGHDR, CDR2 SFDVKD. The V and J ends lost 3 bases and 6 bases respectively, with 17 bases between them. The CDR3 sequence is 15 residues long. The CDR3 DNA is TGTGCCACCAGTGATGGGACACCCTCCGGCTCCGAGCAGTACTTC. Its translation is CATSDGTPSGSEQYF.

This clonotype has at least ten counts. The chain's CDR3 is CASSYGTYEQYF. Here the CDR3 DNA reads TGTGCCAGCAGCTACGGGACCTACGAGCAGTACTTC. This chain connects TRBV13 to TRBJ2-7, with a possible D match to TRBD2 (5 bases). V dropped 4 bases and J dropped 2 bases, with 6 bases sitting between them. The CDR3 extends over 12 amino acids. Germline values: CDR1 PRHDT, CDR2 FYEKMQ (reference sequence). The complete variable domain, with remaining parts taken from reference TRBV13 and TRBJ2-7, reads AAGVIQSPRHLIKEKRETATLKCYPIPRHDTVYWYQQGPGQDPQFLISFYEKMQSDKGSIPDRFSAQQFSDYHSELNMSSLELGDSALYFCASSYGTYEQYFGPGTRLTVT.

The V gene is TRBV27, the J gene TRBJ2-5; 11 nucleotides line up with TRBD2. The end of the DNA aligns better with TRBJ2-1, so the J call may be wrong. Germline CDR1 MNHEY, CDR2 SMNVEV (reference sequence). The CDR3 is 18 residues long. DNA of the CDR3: TGTGCCAGCAGTTCGGGGGCTAGCGGGAGGCCACCCTACAATGAGCAGTTCTTC. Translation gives CASSSGASGRPPYNEQFF.

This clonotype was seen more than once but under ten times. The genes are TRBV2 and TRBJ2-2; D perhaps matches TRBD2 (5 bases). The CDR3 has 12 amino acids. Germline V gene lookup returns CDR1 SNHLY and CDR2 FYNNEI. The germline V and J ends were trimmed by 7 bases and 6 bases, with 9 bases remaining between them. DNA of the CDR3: TGTGCCAGCAAGATCGGGGCCGGGGAGCTGTTTTTT. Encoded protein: CASKIGAGELFF.

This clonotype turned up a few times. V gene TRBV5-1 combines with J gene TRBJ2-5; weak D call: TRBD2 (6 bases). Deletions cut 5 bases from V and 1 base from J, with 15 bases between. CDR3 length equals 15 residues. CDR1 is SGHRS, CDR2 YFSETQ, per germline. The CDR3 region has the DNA TGCGCCAGCAGAGAGGAGGGAGGAGGCCAAGAGACCCAGTACTTC. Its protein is CASREEGGGQETQYF.

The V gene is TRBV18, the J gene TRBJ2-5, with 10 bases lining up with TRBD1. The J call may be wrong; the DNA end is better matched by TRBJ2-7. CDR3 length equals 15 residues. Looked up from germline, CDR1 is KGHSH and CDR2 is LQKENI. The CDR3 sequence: CASSPGQGETYEQYF. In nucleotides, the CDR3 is TGTGCCAGCTCTCCCGGACAGGGGGAAACCTACGAGCAGTACTTC.

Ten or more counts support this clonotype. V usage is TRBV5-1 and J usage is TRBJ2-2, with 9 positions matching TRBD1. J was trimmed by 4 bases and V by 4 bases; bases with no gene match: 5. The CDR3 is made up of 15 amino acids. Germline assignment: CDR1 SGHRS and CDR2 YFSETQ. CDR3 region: CASSQDRGGTGELFF. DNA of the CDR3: TGCGCCAGCAGCCAGGACAGGGGAGGCACCGGGGAGCTGTTTTTT.

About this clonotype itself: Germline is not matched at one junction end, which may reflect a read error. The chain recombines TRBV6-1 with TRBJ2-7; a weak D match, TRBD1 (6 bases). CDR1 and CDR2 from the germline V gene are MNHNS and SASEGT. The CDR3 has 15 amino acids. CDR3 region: CASSAYDRGSYGQYF. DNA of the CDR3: TGTGCCAGCAGTGCCTACGATAGGGGGTCCTACGGGCAGTACTTC.

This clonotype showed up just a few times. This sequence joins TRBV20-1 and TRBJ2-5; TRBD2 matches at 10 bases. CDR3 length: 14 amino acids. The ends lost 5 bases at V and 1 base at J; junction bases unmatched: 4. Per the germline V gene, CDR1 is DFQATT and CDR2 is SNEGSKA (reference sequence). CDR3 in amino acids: CSAAGLAAQETQYF. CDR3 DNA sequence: TGCAGTGCTGCTGGACTAGCGGCCCAAGAGACCCAGTACTTC.

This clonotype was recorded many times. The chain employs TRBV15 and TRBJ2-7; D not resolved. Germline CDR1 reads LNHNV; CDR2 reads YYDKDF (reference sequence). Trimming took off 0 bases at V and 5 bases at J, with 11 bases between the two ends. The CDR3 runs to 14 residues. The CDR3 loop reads CATSRDRQVHEQYF. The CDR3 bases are TGTGCCACCAGCAGAGATAGGCAGGTTCACGAGCAGTACTTC.

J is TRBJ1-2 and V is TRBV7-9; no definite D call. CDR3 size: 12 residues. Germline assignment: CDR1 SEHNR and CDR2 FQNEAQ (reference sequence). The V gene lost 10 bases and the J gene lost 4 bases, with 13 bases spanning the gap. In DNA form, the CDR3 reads TGTGCCACCGATCGGGCGGTCTATGGCTACACCTTC. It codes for CATDRAVYGYTF.

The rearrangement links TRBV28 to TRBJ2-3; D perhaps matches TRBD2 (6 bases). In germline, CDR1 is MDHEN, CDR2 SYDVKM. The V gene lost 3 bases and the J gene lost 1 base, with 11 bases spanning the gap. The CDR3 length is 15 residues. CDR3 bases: TGTGCCAGCAGTTTGGCGGGATTCGGCACAGATACGCAGTATTTT. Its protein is CASSLAGFGTDTQYF.

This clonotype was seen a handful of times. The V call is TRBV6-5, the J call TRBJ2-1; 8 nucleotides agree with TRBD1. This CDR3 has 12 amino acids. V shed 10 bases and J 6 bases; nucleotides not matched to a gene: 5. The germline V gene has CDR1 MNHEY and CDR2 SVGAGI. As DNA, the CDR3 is TGTGCCACCACGGACAGGGCCAATGAGCAGTTCTTC. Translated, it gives CATTDRANEQFF.

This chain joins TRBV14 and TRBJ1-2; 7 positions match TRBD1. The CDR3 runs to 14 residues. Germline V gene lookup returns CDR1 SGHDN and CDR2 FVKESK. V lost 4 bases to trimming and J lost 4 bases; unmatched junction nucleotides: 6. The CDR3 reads CASSPRDRSYGYTF. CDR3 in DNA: TGTGCCAGCAGCCCCCGGGACAGAAGCTATGGCTACACCTTC.

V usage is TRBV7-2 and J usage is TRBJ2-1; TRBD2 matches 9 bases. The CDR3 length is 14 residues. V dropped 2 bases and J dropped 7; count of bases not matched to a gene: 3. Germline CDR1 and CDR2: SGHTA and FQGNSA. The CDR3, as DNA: TGTGCCAGCAGCTTAAGGCGGGGGGGGAATGAGCAGTTCTTC. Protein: CASSLRRGGNEQFF.

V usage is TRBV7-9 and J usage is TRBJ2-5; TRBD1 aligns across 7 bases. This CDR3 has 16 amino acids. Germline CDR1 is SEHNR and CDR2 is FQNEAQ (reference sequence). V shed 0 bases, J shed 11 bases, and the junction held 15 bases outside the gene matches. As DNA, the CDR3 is TGTGCCAGCAGCTTAGCGCAGGGGACAGCGTCACTGGAGCAGTACTTC. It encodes CASSLAQGTASLEQYF. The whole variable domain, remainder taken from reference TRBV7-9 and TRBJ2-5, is DTGVSQNPRHKITKRGQNVTFRCDPISEHNRLYWYRQTLGQGPEFLTYFQNEAQLEKSRLLSDRFSAERPKGSFSTLEIQRTEQGDSAMYLCASSLAQGTASLEQYFGPGTRLLVL.

The CDR3 DNA reads as TGCAGTGCCTTAAACTCAGGGGGCGGGGGGGAGCAGTACTTC. Translation: CSALNSGGGGEQYF. This chain connects TRBV20-1 to TRBJ2-7, with D perhaps assigned TRBD1 or TRBD2 (8 bases each). The CDR3 totals 14 residues. Trimming left V 6 bases short and J 7 bases short, with 22 bases between. The germline V gene has CDR1 DFQATT and CDR2 SNEGSKA (reference sequence).

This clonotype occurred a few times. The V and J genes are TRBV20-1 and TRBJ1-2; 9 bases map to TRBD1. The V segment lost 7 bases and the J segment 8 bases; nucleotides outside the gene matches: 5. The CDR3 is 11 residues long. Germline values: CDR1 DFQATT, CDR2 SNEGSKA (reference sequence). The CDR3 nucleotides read TGCAGTGGCGGGACAGGGTTAGGCTACACCTTC. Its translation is CSGGTGLGYTF.

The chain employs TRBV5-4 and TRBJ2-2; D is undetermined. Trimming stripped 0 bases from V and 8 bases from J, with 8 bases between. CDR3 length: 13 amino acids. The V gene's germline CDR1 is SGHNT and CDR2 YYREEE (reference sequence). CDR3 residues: CASSLAQLGELFF. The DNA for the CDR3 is TGTGCCAGCAGCTTGGCCCAACTTGGGGAGCTGTTTTTT.

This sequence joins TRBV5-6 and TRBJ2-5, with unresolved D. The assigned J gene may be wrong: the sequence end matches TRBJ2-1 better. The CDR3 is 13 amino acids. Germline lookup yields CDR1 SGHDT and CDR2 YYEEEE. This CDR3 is CASSFTTRNEQFF. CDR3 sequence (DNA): TGTGCCAGCAGCTTTACTACCCGCAATGAGCAGTTCTTC.

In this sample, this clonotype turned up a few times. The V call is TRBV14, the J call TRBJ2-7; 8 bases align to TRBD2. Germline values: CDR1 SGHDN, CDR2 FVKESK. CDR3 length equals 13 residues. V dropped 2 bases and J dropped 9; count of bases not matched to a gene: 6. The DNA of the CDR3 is TGTGCCAGCAGCCAAAGTCTAGCGGGTGGGCAGTACTTC. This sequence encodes CASSQSLAGGQYF.

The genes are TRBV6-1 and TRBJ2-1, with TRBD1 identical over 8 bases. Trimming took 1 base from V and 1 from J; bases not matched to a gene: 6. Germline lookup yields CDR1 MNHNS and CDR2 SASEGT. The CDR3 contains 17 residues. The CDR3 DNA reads TGTGCCAGCAGTGAAGTTGCCAGGGGGCTGTCCTACAATGAGCAGTTCTTC. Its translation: CASSEVARGLSYNEQFF.